What follows describes a single TCR beta chain. Using immunoSEQ multiplex PCR, the repertoire was profiled, and TCRdb retains in-frame clones only, with some absent. The top ten clones hold about 6.3% of a sample with around 370,000 clones, 75% to 90% of them seen once. These data belong to a study of blood T cell repertoires in COVID-19. CDR1 and CDR2 (germline): MNHEY, SVGAGI. With 4 bases removed from V and 11 bases from J, the gap between germline ends came to 24 bases. The CDR3 covers 15 residues. What was sequenced was peripheral blood. The rearrangement links TRBV6-5 to TRBJ2-7; possible D gene TRBD1, 6 bases. The source of this sequence is a woman aged 45 to 65 with COVID-19, enrolled during active disease. In DNA, the CDR3 is TGTGCCAGCAGTTCGGCTACAGGGCACCAGAATAAAAAGTACTTC. Translation: CASSSATGHQNKKYF.